This T cell receptor (beta chain) stems from a study of identical twins. The CDR3 loop spans 17 amino acids. Losses at the gene ends were 2 bases for V and 8 bases for J; bases not matched to a gene: 10. TCRdb redid the calling of the 5' RACE reads with MiXCR, one entry per CDR3 protein. This sample yields approximately 690,000 distinct CDR3 sequences, of which around 6% are seen a single time; approximately 2% belongs to the top ten. Sequencing used naive T cells sorted from blood. This sequence was found in a man aged 18 to 29 in good health. V gene TRBV12-3 or TRBV12-4 combines with J gene TRBJ2-1; 12 bases are a match to TRBD2. The CDR3 here is CASSLPETSGRQDEQFF. The CDR3 DNA follows: TGTGCCAGCAGTTTACCCGAGACTAGCGGGAGACAGGATGAGCAGTTCTTC.